This T cell receptor beta chain stems from a study of T cell responses to AZD1222 COVID-19 vaccine. In the case of this clone: Antigen unknown.

Notes on the study in general: Vaccine-associated CD4 TCRs spanned spike, dominant at 160-218 and 743-854.

Repertoires were generated with immunoSEQ multiplex PCR, while TCRdb's copy carries only in-frame clones and drops some. The profile shows more than 85,000 clones, approximately 91% of them singletons. Sequencing was performed on peripheral blood, taken on day 0 of AZD1222 vaccination. This clonotype originated in an adult in good health.

In nucleotides, the CDR3 is TGTGCCAGATACAGGGAAAGGACCGGGGAGCTGTTTTTT. It is translated as CARYRERTGELFF. V gene TRBV7-9 combines with J gene TRBJ2-2, with D tentatively TRBD1 (6 bases). Trimming shortened V by 9 bases and J by 5 bases, and 13 bases separated the two germline ends. This CDR3 spans 13 amino acids. The germline CDR1 and CDR2 sequences are SEHNR and FQNEAQ (reference sequence).